The source of this T cell receptor beta chain is a study of control samples from healthy donors and cancer patients. The protocol was immunoSEQ multiplex PCR, while the TCRdb copy is restricted to in-frame clones and leaves out a portion. This table has 170,000 or so clones, around 94% appearing once. V lost 4 bases and J lost 4; bases outside the gene matches: 4. The CDR3 extends over 13 amino acids. Per the germline V gene, CDR1 is SGHTA and CDR2 is FQGNSA. The receptor comes from a woman aged 18 to 35 in good health. The chain has TRBV7-2 and TRBJ2-7; 7 nucleotides agree with TRBD1. The sequenced sample consisted of blood. In DNA form, the CDR3 reads TGTGCCAGCAGCTCGGGACAGCAGTACGAGCAGTACTTC. Translation gives CASSSGQQYEQYF.